Below, 32 T cell receptor beta chains from the same sample are listed, as sequenced in a study of T cell responses to AZD1222 COVID-19 vaccine. Using immunoSEQ multiplex PCR, the repertoire was profiled, and TCRdb retains in-frame clones only, with some absent. This sample has approximately 64,000 clones, with over 80% found just once. Specimen: peripheral blood, collected 28 days after the second dose of the MenACWY control vaccine. The receptors originated from an adult who received the MenACWY meningococcal vaccine as a control.

This chain uses TRBV6-5 with TRBJ1-2; D is ambiguous. Looked up from germline, CDR1 is MNHEY and CDR2 is SVGAGI. Trimming pared 11 bases from V and 8 bases from J, leaving 18 bases between. The CDR3 is 12 residues long. The chain's CDR3 is CACAPLPEGYTF. CDR3 nucleotides: TGTGCCTGTGCCCCGTTGCCGGAAGGCTACACCTTC.

The V and J genes are TRBV12-3 or TRBV12-4 and TRBJ1-2; a possible D gene is TRBD1 (5 bases). The CDR3 length is 12 residues. V dropped 4 bases and J dropped 8 bases, with 11 bases sitting between them. The CDR3 DNA follows: TGTGCCAGCAGTTGGGGGACTTACGGCTACACCTTC. It is translated as CASSWGTYGYTF.

The chain joins TRBV7-2 to TRBJ2-5; D may be TRBD1 (7 bases). The CDR3 spans 15 residues. V was cut by 5 bases and J by 1 base, with 14 bases left in between. The germline CDR1 and CDR2 sequences are SGHTA and FQGNSA. CDR3 sequence reads: CASSGYRGGQETQYF. Here the CDR3 DNA reads TGTGCCAGCAGCGGGTACAGGGGAGGCCAAGAGACCCAGTACTTC.

About this clone itself: Since the CDR3 does not end with the conserved phenylalanine or tryptophan, this likely comes from a read error. Because the CDR3's place on the DNA is in doubt, the DNA is left out and the CDR3 is given as listed by TCRdb. This sequence joins TRBV5-5 and TRBJ1-1. Inclusive of both ends, the CDR3 amounts to 12 amino acids. Germline lookup yields CDR1 SGHKS and CDR2 YYEKEE (reference sequence). The CDR3 sequence is CASSLARGQTHL.

In this sample, this clone turned up once. V is TRBV19 and J is TRBJ1-5, with D perhaps TRBD1 (5 bases). The germline gives CDR1 LNHDA, CDR2 SQIVND (reference sequence). The CDR3 runs to 17 residues. Trimming pared 3 bases from V and 1 base from J, leaving 16 bases between. The CDR3 spells CASSIHIQETSNQPQHF. In nucleotides, the CDR3 is TGTGCCAGTAGTATCCACATACAGGAGACCAGCAATCAGCCCCAGCATTTT.

The CDR3 DNA is TGTGCCAGCAGCGGGTCGGCATCTGGGGTCTCTGGAAACACCATATATTTT. Translating it yields CASSGSASGVSGNTIYF. The rearrangement links TRBV9 to TRBJ1-3, with D hard to call. The CDR3 totals 17 residues. V dropped 3 bases and J dropped 0 bases, with 16 bases sitting between them. Germline V gene lookup returns CDR1 SGDLS and CDR2 YYNGEE.

The chain combines TRBV19 with TRBJ1-5; D gene ambiguous. Germline assignment: CDR1 LNHDA and CDR2 SQIVND (reference sequence). V was shortened by 6 bases and J by 7 bases, with 16 bases between the two germline ends. This CDR3 comprises 14 residues. The CDR3 region is CASREGTQGQPQHF. In DNA, the CDR3 is TGTGCCAGTAGGGAGGGCACCCAAGGGCAGCCCCAGCATTTT.

The chain carries TRBV6-6 and TRBJ1-5; tentatively, D is TRBD1 (5 bases). The V gene's germline CDR1 is MNHNY and CDR2 SVGAGI (reference sequence). V was trimmed by 6 bases and J by 6 bases, leaving 18 bases between them. The CDR3 is made up of 15 amino acids. The CDR3 reads CASRLNLGVTQPQHF. The CDR3 region has the DNA TGTGCCAGCAGACTCAACCTAGGGGTGACTCAGCCCCAGCATTTT.

The chain has TRBV4-1 and TRBJ2-7; possible D gene TRBD1, 6 bases. The CDR3 sequence is 14 residues long. In germline, CDR1 is MGHRA, CDR2 YSYEKL. V was clipped by 1 base and J by 4 bases, with 11 bases between them. This CDR3 reads CASSQVSQGYEQYF. CDR3 nucleotide sequence: TGCGCCAGCAGCCAAGTCTCTCAGGGGTACGAGCAGTACTTC.

This clone qualifies as medium-sized. The rearrangement joins TRBV19 to TRBJ2-1, with 8 nucleotides matching TRBD2. The CDR3 is made up of 15 amino acids. The ends lost 4 bases at V and 0 bases at J; junction bases unmatched: 2. Germline CDR1 and CDR2: LNHDA and SQIVND (reference sequence). In nucleotides, the CDR3 is TGTGCCAGTAGTAAAACTAGCGGCTCCTACAATGAGCAGTTCTTC. This gives the protein CASSKTSGSYNEQFF.

The chain employs TRBV7-9 and TRBJ1-2, with TRBD1 as a possible D gene (5 bases). The CDR3 loop spans 13 amino acids. V shed 4 bases and J shed 1 base, with 7 bases lying between them. Germline V gene lookup returns CDR1 SEHNR and CDR2 FQNEAQ (reference sequence). CDR3 bases: TGTGCCAGCAGCTCGACAGTTAACTATGGCTACACCTTC. As protein: CASSSTVNYGYTF.

This chain uses TRBV5-6 with TRBJ2-3, with D possibly TRBD1 on 5 matching bases. Germline V lookup: CDR1 SGHDT, CDR2 YYEEEE. The CDR3 runs to 15 residues. Trimming cost V 0 bases and J 5 bases, with 13 bases left between them. In DNA form, the CDR3 reads TGTGCCAGCAGCTTGGCGGGCAGGGTGGGAGATACGCAGTATTTT. It encodes CASSLAGRVGDTQYF.

The chain combines TRBV10-3 with TRBJ2-2; 10 positions agree with TRBD2. The CDR3 runs 18 residues. The germline V gene has CDR1 ENHRY and CDR2 SYGVKD. V shed 3 bases and J 6 bases; nucleotides not matched to a gene: 13. CDR3 DNA sequence: TGTGCCATCAGTGAAGACTGGACTAGCGGACACCTGCCCGGGGAGCTGTTTTTT. This sequence encodes CAISEDWTSGHLPGELFF.

J is TRBJ1-3 and V is TRBV5-5, with D tentatively TRBD1 (5 bases). V was clipped by 4 bases and J by 2 bases, with 13 bases between them. The CDR3 loop spans 15 amino acids. The V gene's germline CDR1 is SGHKS and CDR2 YYEKEE (reference sequence). The DNA for the CDR3 is TGTGCCAGCAGCCCAGCCAGGGTGACTGGAAACACCATATATTTT. The encoded protein is CASSPARVTGNTIYF.

V usage is TRBV28 and J usage is TRBJ2-3; unclear D gene. The germline gives CDR1 MDHEN, CDR2 SYDVKM. The ends were cut back, 5 bases at V and 0 bases at J, with 12 bases in the middle. The CDR3 length is 15 residues. CDR3 in amino acids: CASSLFITSTDTQYF. CDR3 nucleotide sequence: TGTGCCAGCAGTCTCTTCATAACTAGCACAGATACGCAGTATTTT. The entire variable domain, with the rest obtained from reference TRBV28 and TRBJ2-3, is as follows: DVKVTQSSRYLVKRTGEKVFLECVQDMDHENMFWYRQDPGLGLRLIYFSYDVKMKEKGDIPEGYSVSREKKERFSLILESASTNQTSMYLCASSLFITSTDTQYFGPGTRLTVL.

This chain connects TRBV5-4 to TRBJ1-2; maybe TRBD1 (5 bases). Germline CDR1 SGHNT, CDR2 YYREEE (reference sequence). This CDR3 comprises 17 residues. V dropped 2 bases and J dropped 1 base, with 18 bases sitting between them. CDR3 sequence (DNA): TGTGCCAGCAGCTTAAAGACGGGGCCCTGGGGTAACTATGGCTACACCTTC. This sequence encodes CASSLKTGPWGNYGYTF. Supplemented by reference TRBV5-4 and TRBJ1-2, the full variable domain reads ETGVTQSPTHLIKTRGQQVTLRCSSQSGHNTVSWYQQALGQGPQFIFQYYREEENGRGNFPPRFSGLQFPNYSSELNVNALELDDSALYLCASSLKTGPWGNYGYTFGSGTRLTVV.

This chain joins TRBV5-1 and TRBJ2-1, with 13 bases matching TRBD2. CDR1 and CDR2 from the germline V gene are SGHRS and YFSETQ. The CDR3 is 17 residues long. The V segment lost 0 bases and the J segment 5 bases; nucleotides outside the gene matches: 5. The CDR3 loop is CASSLGTSGRANNEQFF. DNA for the CDR3: TGCGCCAGCAGCTTGGGAACTAGCGGGAGGGCCAACAATGAGCAGTTCTTC.

The CDR3 reads CASSLTGPDSPLHF. The CDR3 nucleotides are TGCGCCAGCAGCTTGACAGGGCCGGATTCACCCCTCCACTTT. The chain is built from TRBV5-1 and TRBJ1-6; a possible D gene is TRBD1 (6 bases). The CDR3 contains 14 residues. Germline CDR1 and CDR2: SGHRS and YFSETQ. V dropped 1 base and J dropped 8 bases, with 10 bases sitting between them.

V usage is TRBV7-2 and J usage is TRBJ2-3; 8 bases align to TRBD2. J lost 5 bases, V lost 2 bases, and 6 bases had no gene match. The CDR3 spans 15 residues. Looked up from germline, CDR1 is SGHTA and CDR2 is FQGNSA. The CDR3 protein is CASSLTREGGDTQYF. The CDR3 DNA is TGTGCCAGCAGCTTAACCCGGGAGGGTGGAGATACGCAGTATTTT.

The V call is TRBV5-6, the J call TRBJ2-2; D uncertain. This CDR3 is built from 13 residues. Trimming stripped 0 bases from V and 4 bases from J, with 4 bases between. The germline gives CDR1 SGHDT, CDR2 YYEEEE. As DNA, the CDR3 is TGTGCCAGCAGCTTGGTGGTCACCGGGGAGCTGTTTTTT. Residues: CASSLVVTGELFF.

The V call is TRBV5-1, the J call TRBJ1-1, with D possibly being TRBD1 (5 bases). The V gene lost 0 bases and the J gene lost 5 bases, with 23 bases spanning the gap. Germline values: CDR1 SGHRS, CDR2 YFSETQ. The CDR3 loop spans 18 amino acids. This CDR3 reads CASSLVGRDVGKGTEAFF. The CDR3 bases are TGCGCCAGCAGCTTGGTAGGCAGGGATGTAGGAAAGGGGACTGAAGCTTTCTTT.

The chain recombines TRBV23-1 with TRBJ2-1, with 8 bases fitting TRBD2. TRBV23-1 is identified as an open reading frame with a role that is uncertain. This CDR3 comprises 14 residues. Trimming at V came to 8 bases and at J to 6 bases, leaving 9 bases not matched to a gene. The CDR3 bases are TGCGCCAGCGTGACTAGCGTAGCGATCAATGAGCAGTTCTTC. It yields the protein CASVTSVAINEQFF.

The chain is built from TRBV7-9 and TRBJ2-3, with TRBD2 matching 8 bases. Germline trimming cut 5 bases from V and 0 bases from J; bases unmatched to any gene: 7. Germline assignment: CDR1 SEHNR and CDR2 FQNEAQ (reference sequence). CDR3 length: 16 residues. The CDR3 region is CASSPQLAASTDTQYF. CDR3 DNA: TGTGCCAGCAGCCCACAACTAGCGGCTAGCACAGATACGCAGTATTTT.

The chain is built from TRBV4-1 and TRBJ1-2, with a possible D match to TRBD1 (5 bases). Germline loops: CDR1 MGHRA, CDR2 YSYEKL. The CDR3 consists of 14 residues. V shed 0 bases and J shed 4 bases, with 9 bases lying between them. Here the CDR3 reads CASSQEGVPYGYTF. The CDR3 DNA reads TGCGCCAGCAGCCAAGAGGGGGTTCCCTATGGCTACACCTTC.

The genes are TRBV7-3 and TRBJ2-5; no firm D call. Looked up from germline, CDR1 is SGHTA and CDR2 is FQGTGA. The V end was cut by 5 bases, the J end by 1 base, with 8 bases between. CDR3 length: 13 amino acids. CDR3 coding DNA: TGTGCCAGCAGCCCAACCGCCCAAGAGACCCAGTACTTC. It yields the protein CASSPTAQETQYF.

The CDR3 loop reads CSASSRPYEQYF. CDR3 nucleotide sequence: TGCAGTGCTAGTAGCCGTCCCTACGAGCAGTACTTC. The rearrangement links TRBV20-1 to TRBJ2-7; no reliable D call. Germline CDR1 reads DFQATT; CDR2 reads SNEGSKA (reference sequence). V dropped 3 bases and J dropped 2 bases, with 8 bases sitting between them. The CDR3 has 12 amino acids.

This chain connects TRBV5-1 to TRBJ2-5, with a weak D call TRBD2 (5 bases). V was cut by 0 bases and J by 5 bases, with 14 bases left in between. The CDR3 is made up of 15 amino acids. Looked up from germline, CDR1 is SGHRS and CDR2 is YFSETQ. The CDR3 sequence: CASSLDPSRRETQYF. The CDR3 region has the DNA TGCGCCAGCAGCTTGGATCCTAGCAGGAGGGAGACCCAGTACTTC.

The V call is TRBV28, the J call TRBJ2-7, with D perhaps TRBD1 (6 bases). The V and J ends lost 5 bases and 5 bases respectively, with 19 bases between them. CDR1 and CDR2 (germline): MDHEN, SYDVKM. This CDR3 is 15 amino acids long. CDR3 sequence: CASSLSLGGDDEQYF. DNA for the CDR3: TGTGCCAGCAGTCTCAGTTTAGGGGGAGACGACGAGCAGTACTTC.

The CDR3 coding sequence is TGTGCTAGTGGTTTGGGACCTCAGCCCCAGCATTTT. As protein: CASGLGPQPQHF. The chain couples TRBV12-5 to TRBJ1-5; D is undetermined. Per the germline V gene, CDR1 is LGHNT and CDR2 is FRNRAP. The CDR3 is 12 residues long. V was trimmed by 1 base and J by 6 bases, leaving 4 bases between them.

The chain combines TRBV28 with TRBJ1-6, with D possibly matching TRBD1 (6 bases). Germline V gene sequence: CDR1 MDHEN, CDR2 SYDVKM. The CDR3 has 14 amino acids. Deletions cut 6 bases from V and 7 bases from J, with 13 bases between. CDR3 DNA: TGTGCCAGCAGCGAGACAGGACGGAATTCACCCCTCCACTTT. Amino acids: CASSETGRNSPLHF.

V usage is TRBV5-1 and J usage is TRBJ2-4; the match to TRBD2 covers 13 bases. V shed 4 bases and J 12 bases; nucleotides not matched to a gene: 7. Germline V gene sequence: CDR1 SGHRS, CDR2 YFSETQ. This CDR3 has 14 residues. Here the CDR3 reads CASSTGLAGATQYF. For the CDR3, the DNA is TGCGCCAGCAGCACAGGACTAGCGGGAGCAACTCAGTACTTC. Full variable domain (rest looked up from reference TRBV5-1 and TRBJ2-4): KAGVTQTPRYLIKTRGQQVTLSCSPISGHRSVSWYQQTPGQGLQFLFEYFSETQRNKGNFPGRFSGRQFSNSRSEMNVSTLELGDSALYLCASSTGLAGATQYFGAGTRLSVL.

The CDR3 DNA is TGTGCCAGCAGTCCAGGGCAGGGAACGGGGGCCGGGGAGCTGTTTTTT. Its protein is CASSPGQGTGAGELFF. This sequence joins TRBV7-9 and TRBJ2-2, with D possibly being TRBD2 (6 bases). Trimming shortened V by 6 bases and J by 6 bases, and 20 bases separated the two germline ends. The CDR3 sequence is 16 residues long. The germline V gene encodes CDR1 SEHNR and CDR2 FQNEAQ (reference sequence).